The 22 T cell receptor beta chains in this list originate from one sample, sequenced in a study of cytomegalovirus exposure and HLA in healthy donors. In the PCR, 60 Vbeta and 13 Jbeta primers were used. Sequencing was performed with immunoSEQ multiplex PCR; in TCRdb, only in-frame clones are kept and a portion is missing. The sample contains 70,000 to 90,000 clones, around 66% of which appear only once. Sequencing input: PBMCs. These receptors all stem from a woman aged 40 to 50 in good health and CMV-seropositive.

V usage is TRBV27 and J usage is TRBJ2-2; D possibly corresponds to TRBD1 (6 bases). This CDR3 spans 16 amino acids. Trimming took 2 bases from V and 1 from J, leaving 11 bases between them. Germline CDR1 and CDR2: MNHEY and SMNVEV (reference sequence). DNA of the CDR3: TGTGCCAGCAGTTTAGGAACAGGGATGAACACCGGGGAGCTGTTTTTT. Translated, it gives CASSLGTGMNTGELFF.

V and J are TRBV10-3 and TRBJ1-1, with 10 bases aligning to TRBD1. Unmatched junction bases numbered 5, after V lost 4 bases and J lost 6 bases. The CDR3 sequence is 14 residues long. The germline gives CDR1 ENHRY, CDR2 SYGVKD. CDR3 bases: TGTGCCATCAGTGGACAGGGGGCTCTCTCTGAAGCTTTCTTT. This codes for CAISGQGALSEAFF.

V is TRBV7-3 and J is TRBJ2-2, with TRBD1 matching over 12 bases. V gave up 5 bases and J gave up 2 bases; unmatched junction bases: 6. The CDR3 covers 17 residues. Germline CDR1 is SGHTA and CDR2 is FQGTGA. As DNA, the CDR3 is TGTGCCAGCAGCACCCAAGGGACAGGGGGCAACACCGGGGAGCTGTTTTTT. Protein product: CASSTQGTGGNTGELFF.

This chain links TRBV5-1 with TRBJ2-5; 7 positions match TRBD1. From germline, CDR1 is SGHRS and CDR2 YFSETQ. The CDR3 extends over 16 amino acids. Trimming at V came to 0 bases and at J to 3 bases, leaving 8 bases not matched to a gene. CDR3 sequence: CASSLGSSTGKETQYF. CDR3 coding DNA: TGCGCCAGCAGCTTGGGAAGCTCGACAGGGAAAGAGACCCAGTACTTC.

The J gene is TRBJ2-1, the V gene TRBV30, with TRBD1 identical over 7 bases. The V gene end was trimmed by 8 bases and the J gene end by 3 bases; junction bases not matched to a gene: 4. CDR1 and CDR2 (germline): GTSNPN, SVGIG (reference sequence). This CDR3 has 12 amino acids. CDR3 protein: CAGDRSYNEQFF. In nucleotides, the CDR3 is TGTGCCGGGGACAGAAGCTACAATGAGCAGTTCTTC.

V and J are TRBV28 and TRBJ2-7, with 11 bases matching TRBD2. Losses at the gene ends were 4 bases for V and 2 bases for J; bases not matched to a gene: 4. The germline V gene has CDR1 MDHEN and CDR2 SYDVKM. CDR3 length equals 15 residues. The CDR3 reads CASSSTSGVTYEQYF. DNA for the CDR3: TGTGCCAGCAGTTCGACTAGCGGGGTGACCTACGAGCAGTACTTC.

The chain employs TRBV29-1 and TRBJ1-2; D gene unclear. Germline V lookup: CDR1 SQVTM, CDR2 ANQGSEA. Trimming removed 1 base at V and 4 bases at J, with 10 bases between. The CDR3 covers 13 residues. The CDR3 is CSVEAPPRYGYTF. The CDR3 region has the DNA TGCAGCGTTGAAGCGCCACCGCGCTATGGCTACACCTTC.

This sequence joins TRBV28 and TRBJ2-6; 9 bases map to TRBD1. The CDR3 consists of 17 residues. Germline CDR1 is MDHEN and CDR2 is SYDVKM. Germline trimming cut 10 bases from V and 2 bases from J; bases unmatched to any gene: 12. The CDR3 DNA follows: TGTGCCATTCCCCGGGACAGGGTTATAACTGGGGCCAACGTCCTGACTTTC. Protein product: CAIPRDRVITGANVLTF.

The table lists this clone with a few counts. The CDR3 DNA sequence: TGTGCCAGCAGCTTACCGCCGGGACTAGCGGAATACGAGCAGTACTTC. Translating it yields CASSLPPGLAEYEQYF. The rearrangement joins TRBV7-3 to TRBJ2-7, with 11 positions matching TRBD2. J gave up 4 bases and V 2 bases, and 7 bases lay outside the gene matches. CDR3 length equals 16 residues. Germline V lookup: CDR1 SGHTA, CDR2 FQGTGA.

The chain is built from TRBV7-2 and TRBJ2-7; 15 nucleotides align to TRBD2. The CDR3 is 16 amino acids. The junction had 10 bases not matched to a gene; V was cut back by 6 bases and J by 7 bases. CDR1 is SGHTA and CDR2 is FQGNSA in the germline V gene. CDR3 in amino acids: CASSPRTSGRAKEQYF. The CDR3 DNA reads TGTGCCAGCAGTCCTAGGACTAGCGGGAGGGCAAAAGAGCAGTACTTC.

This chain uses TRBV15 with TRBJ1-2; 7 bases are a match to TRBD1. The CDR3 loop spans 15 amino acids. Per germline, CDR1 LNHNV and CDR2 YYDKDF (reference sequence). Trimming cost V 5 bases and J 4 bases; bases outside gene matches: 10. The CDR3 region is CATSQKQGWAYGYTF. The CDR3 nucleotides are TGTGCCACCAGCCAAAAACAGGGGTGGGCCTATGGCTACACCTTC.

The rearrangement links TRBV10-2 to TRBJ2-1, with 8 bases that match TRBD2. The CDR3 is 14 amino acids. Trimming cost V 4 bases and J 9 bases; bases outside gene matches: 8. Germline V gene data show CDR1 as WSHSY and CDR2 as SAAADI. For the CDR3, the DNA is TGCGCCAGCAGTGGGGAGCGGGAGTACGGTGAGCAGTTCTTC. Translation gives CASSGEREYGEQFF.

The chain carries TRBV5-1 and TRBJ2-5, with a weak D call TRBD2 (6 bases). V was cut by 0 bases and J by 5 bases, with 8 bases left in between. The CDR3 consists of 13 residues. The germline CDR1 and CDR2 sequences are SGHRS and YFSETQ. CDR3 DNA sequence: TGCGCCAGCAGCTTGGCGGGGGACGAGACCCAGTACTTC. Protein sequence: CASSLAGDETQYF.

This sequence joins TRBV28 and TRBJ2-5; 8 bases match TRBD1. Per germline, CDR1 MDHEN and CDR2 SYDVKM. J was trimmed by 5 bases and V by 5 bases; bases with no gene match: 10. This CDR3 spans 15 amino acids. CDR3 region: CASSRRGTGGETQYF. The CDR3 DNA is TGTGCCAGCAGTCGTCGAGGAACAGGGGGGGAGACCCAGTACTTC.

This chain joins TRBV11-3 and TRBJ2-3, with D possibly matching TRBD2 (5 bases). There are 15 residues in the CDR3. V lost 3 bases and J lost 5, with 15 bases in between. CDR1 is SGHNT, CDR2 YENEEA, per germline. DNA for the CDR3: TGTGCCAGCAGCTTTAGGCCGGGCGGAGGAGATACGCAGTATTTT. Its protein is CASSFRPGGGDTQYF.

The gene calls are TRBV5-4 and TRBJ1-2, with D perhaps matching TRBD1 (6 bases). This CDR3 has 14 amino acids. From germline, CDR1 is SGHNT and CDR2 YYREEE (reference sequence). Between the trimmed V and J ends, which lost 1 base and 9 bases, there was a span of 16 bases. For the CDR3, the DNA is TGTGCCAGCAGCTTGCAGGGGCGATATAATCGCTACACCTTC. It codes for CASSLQGRYNRYTF.

Comment on this clone: The sample holds other DNA sequences that translate to the same CDR3. V and J are TRBV5-1 and TRBJ1-1; 9 bases are shared with TRBD1. Germline V lookup: CDR1 SGHRS, CDR2 YFSETQ. This CDR3 contains 14 residues. Germline trimming cut 4 bases from V and 4 bases from J; bases unmatched to any gene: 5. The CDR3 nucleotides read TGCGCCAGCAGCCCACAGGGGGCGTCCACTGAAGCTTTCTTT. It specifies CASSPQGASTEAFF.

This sequence joins TRBV28 and TRBJ1-4, with TRBD1 identical over 8 bases. The CDR3 loop spans 16 amino acids. V lost 5 bases and J lost 3; bases outside the gene matches: 8. Germline lookup yields CDR1 MDHEN and CDR2 SYDVKM. The CDR3 sequence is CASSTHGQGANEKLFF. CDR3 nucleotide sequence: TGTGCCAGCAGTACCCATGGACAGGGAGCTAATGAAAAACTGTTTTTT. The whole variable domain, remainder taken from reference TRBV28 and TRBJ1-4, is DVKVTQSSRYLVKRTGEKVFLECVQDMDHENMFWYRQDPGLGLRLIYFSYDVKMKEKGDIPEGYSVSREKKERFSLILESASTNQTSMYLCASSTHGQGANEKLFFGSGTQLSVL.

This clone was counted only a few times. The rearrangement links TRBV6-5 to TRBJ2-3, with D possibly matching TRBD1 (5 bases). The V gene lost 6 bases and the J gene lost 3 bases, with 10 bases spanning the gap. The CDR3 is 13 amino acids. The germline V gene has CDR1 MNHEY and CDR2 SVGAGI. The CDR3 DNA follows: TGTGCCAGCAGAGTGACAGATACAGATACGCAGTATTTT. This sequence encodes CASRVTDTDTQYF.

The rearrangement joins TRBV6-1 to TRBJ1-5; D possibly corresponds to TRBD1 (5 bases). Germline loops: CDR1 MNHNS, CDR2 SASEGT. V shed 3 bases and J shed 3 bases, with 9 bases lying between them. The CDR3 spans 14 residues. The CDR3 here is CASSEWGNNQPQHF. CDR3 DNA: TGTGCCAGCAGTGAGTGGGGCAACAATCAGCCCCAGCATTTT.

This clone was counted between two and nine times. The genes are TRBV5-4 and TRBJ2-5, with D maybe TRBD2 (7 bases). Germline V gene sequence: CDR1 SGHNT, CDR2 YYREEE (reference sequence). Between the trimmed V and J ends, which lost 5 bases and 4 bases, there was a span of 15 bases. This CDR3 contains 14 residues. The CDR3 loop reads CASRPRGAGETQYF. The CDR3 DNA follows: TGTGCCAGCAGGCCTCGGGGGGCCGGAGAGACCCAGTACTTC.

The chain couples TRBV2 to TRBJ1-1, with 8 bases aligning to TRBD1. The V gene's germline CDR1 is SNHLY and CDR2 FYNNEI. Germline trimming cut 6 bases from V and 1 base from J; bases unmatched to any gene: 4. This CDR3 has 14 amino acids. The CDR3 spells CASSARGPNTEAFF. The CDR3 nucleotides read TGTGCCAGCAGCGCCAGGGGGCCGAACACTGAAGCTTTCTTT.